This TCR beta chain was sequenced for a study of T cell changes during pregnancy in multiple sclerosis (dated by TCRdb to about 2019). For the study in its entirety: The study examined how the T cell repertoire changed over the course of pregnancy in women with multiple sclerosis.

Regarding this clone: Which antigen it targets is not known. No much larger clone is present one base from it, and per-base qualities are unavailable.

Receptors were amplified or captured by the immunoSEQ multiplex PCR assay. TCRdb limited this immuneACCESS table to in-frame rearrangements with V and J called. A share of clones is missing; checked studies link under half to unresolved V genes, and the rest is unexplained. The sample has roughly 42,000 clones on record, about 89% of them singletons. Approximately 0.73% of the sample comes from the top ten. The receptor's source is a female donor with multiple sclerosis, enrolled in a pregnancy study. This specimen was CD4+ T cells from peripheral blood mononuclear cells, taken before pregnancy.

CDR3 region: CASSATGDSYGYTF. The DNA sequence is TGTGCCAGCAGCGCCACGGGTGACAGCTATGGCTACACCTTC. The chain is encoded by TRBV9 joined to TRBJ1-2; the D gene is possibly TRBD1, with 5 bases matching. The CDR3 measures 14 amino acids from cysteine to phenylalanine. Only the CDR3 region is kept as DNA, spanning 42 bases read in frame from base 1. V was cut back by 3 bases and J by 4 bases, leaving a gap of 13 bases between them. The germline V gene yields SGDLS for CDR1 and YYNGEE for CDR2.